These 9 T cell receptor beta chains share one sample of origin, sequenced in a study of metastatic and nonmetastatic thyroid tumors. Treatment of any kind had been given to no patient before thyroid surgery. TCRdb recomputed clones from the PCR reads via MiXCR. The sample yields approximately 20,000 clones, roughly 22% seen once. The sample was tumor tissue. The receptors shown here come from a male donor with papillary thyroid cancer or a benign thyroid nodule (not recorded which). Some clones in this sample may be carry-over from other donors' samples.

Judged by abundance, this clone is medium-sized. The rearrangement uses TRBV7-2 and TRBJ2-7; no firm D call. The CDR3 is 15 residues long. Deletions cut 4 bases from V and 2 bases from J, with 15 bases between. The germline CDR1 and CDR2 sequences are SGHTA and FQGNSA. CDR3 region: CASSYQDPRTYEQYF. The CDR3 DNA reads TGTGCCAGCAGCTACCAGGACCCACGAACCTACGAGCAGTACTTC. Full variable domain (rest looked up from reference TRBV7-2 and TRBJ2-7): GAGVSQSPSNKVTEKGKDVELRCDPISGHTALYWYRQSLGQGLEFLIYFQGNSAPDKSGLPSDRFSAERTGGSVSTLTIQRTQQEDSAVYLCASSYQDPRTYEQYFGPGTRLTVT.

The gene calls are TRBV2 and TRBJ2-3; tentative D call: TRBD2 (6 bases). This CDR3 region has 14 residues. CDR1 is SNHLY, CDR2 FYNNEI, per germline. Trimming left V 7 bases short and J 4 bases short, with 15 bases between. CDR3: CASNRQGGPDTQYF. CDR3 bases: TGTGCCAGCAATCGGCAGGGAGGCCCAGATACGCAGTATTTT. Full variable domain (remainder filled in from reference TRBV2 and TRBJ2-3): EPEVTQTPSHQVTQMGQEVILRCVPISNHLYFYWYRQILGQKVEFLVSFYNNEISEKSEIFDDQFSVERPDGSNFTLKIRSTKLEDSAMYFCASNRQGGPDTQYFGPGTRLTVL.

Ten or more counts support this clone. V is TRBV2 and J is TRBJ1-1, with TRBD1 as a possible D gene (6 bases). The CDR3 covers 12 residues. Trimming pared 1 base from V and 8 bases from J, leaving 8 bases between. Germline CDR1 is SNHLY and CDR2 is FYNNEI. CDR3: CASSEGGGEAFF. For the CDR3, the DNA is TGTGCCAGCAGTGAAGGAGGGGGGGAAGCTTTCTTT. Variable domain in full (rest from reference TRBV2 and TRBJ1-1): EPEVTQTPSHQVTQMGQEVILRCVPISNHLYFYWYRQILGQKVEFLVSFYNNEISEKSEIFDDQFSVERPDGSNFTLKIRSTKLEDSAMYFCASSEGGGEAFFGQGTRLTVV.

This clone has at least ten counts. The chain couples TRBV11-2 to TRBJ2-1; no reliable D call. Looked up from germline, CDR1 is SGHAT and CDR2 is FQNNGV. Trimming removed 0 bases at V and 0 bases at J, with 15 bases between. The CDR3 has 18 amino acids. The CDR3 region has the DNA TGTGCCAGCAGCTTAGATGTGGTGCGGTTCGACTCCTACAATGAGCAGTTCTTC. This encodes CASSLDVVRFDSYNEQFF.

By its share, this clone is medium-sized (0.01 to 0.1%). V and J are TRBV15 and TRBJ2-7; 9 positions agree with TRBD1. V trimming: 0 bases; J trimming: 2 bases; junction bases outside the gene matches: 11. CDR1 and CDR2 from the germline V gene are LNHNV and YYDKDF (reference sequence). The CDR3 is 18 amino acids. The CDR3 loop reads CATSRELQPGQGTYEQYF. CDR3 sequence (DNA): TGTGCCACCAGCAGAGAACTCCAGCCGGGACAGGGAACCTACGAGCAGTACTTC.

A remark on this clone: The junction departs from germline at one end; a sequencing error may be responsible. The chain employs TRBV12-3 or TRBV12-4 and TRBJ1-2, with no clear D. This CDR3 spans 16 amino acids. For the CDR3, the DNA is TGTGCCATCAGTTTCGACGTGGACGTTGGTAACTATGGCTACACCTTC. Protein sequence: CAISFDVDVGNYGYTF.

This clone was picked up many times. The rearrangement joins TRBV5-4 to TRBJ1-2, with D unresolved. The V end was cut by 0 bases, the J end by 4 bases, with 13 bases between. Per germline, CDR1 SGHNT and CDR2 YYREEE (reference sequence). The CDR3 has 15 amino acids. CDR3 sequence (DNA): TGTGCCAGCAGCTTGGATGCGGGTGGACTCTATGGCTACACCTTC. Translation gives CASSLDAGGLYGYTF.

A few counts support this clone. The V and J genes are TRBV28 and TRBJ2-2; D might be TRBD2 (6 bases). The CDR3 length is 14 residues. The V end was cut by 2 bases, the J end by 6 bases, with 10 bases between. Germline lookup yields CDR1 MDHEN and CDR2 SYDVKM. The chain's CDR3 is CASSLGGLAGELFF. In DNA form, the CDR3 reads TGTGCCAGCAGTTTAGGGGGGTTAGCCGGGGAGCTGTTTTTT.

This clone came up many times. The chain has TRBV5-5 and TRBJ2-2; 7 bases map to TRBD2. Germline lookup yields CDR1 SGHKS and CDR2 YYEKEE (reference sequence). J gave up 2 bases and V 3 bases, and 4 bases lay outside the gene matches. This CDR3 has 15 amino acids. In DNA, the CDR3 is TGTGCCAGCAGCTCGGGCGGGGGAAACACCGGGGAGCTGTTTTTT. Translated, it gives CASSSGGGNTGELFF. The variable domain in full, with the rest retrieved from reference TRBV5-5 and TRBJ2-2, is DAGVTQSPTHLIKTRGQQVTLRCSPISGHKSVSWYQQVLGQGPQFIFQYYEKEERGRGNFPDRFSARQFPNYSSELNVNALLLGDSALYLCASSSGGGNTGELFFGEGSRLTVL.